This TCR beta chain was documented in a study of shared clonotypes between healthy human individuals. A single count supports this clone. Several immunoSEQ plates received, in even portions, the genomic DNA of each subset. Profiled with immunoSEQ multiplex PCR; TCRdb holds only in-frame clones, not every one. The repertoire holds about half a million clones, over 70% seen once, with about 13% in the top ten. This CDR3 spans 13 amino acids. Germline V CDR1 and CDR2: SGHAT, FQNNGV. Trimming left V 7 bases short and J 0 bases short, with 9 bases between. Sequencing was done on a sample of PBMCs. The chain employs TRBV11-2 and TRBJ1-1; D ambiguous. The receptor was derived from a woman between 40 and 50 years old in good health. Some clones in this sample may be carry-over from other donors' samples. As DNA, the CDR3 is TGTGCCAGCACCCGGTGGTTGAACACTGAAGCTTTCTTT. Translated, it gives CASTRWLNTEAFF.